This is a list of T cell receptor beta chains from one sample in a study of hypomethylating agent response in myelodysplastic syndrome. Clones were sequenced by immunoSEQ multiplex PCR, and TCRdb holds only the in-frame ones, with some missing. The repertoire holds around 6,600 clones, with roughly four fifths as singletons. Here the sequenced sample was bone marrow, taken before or after starting hypomethylating agent treatment for myelodysplastic syndrome (not recorded which). The receptors shown here come from a human donor with myelodysplastic syndrome. The CDR3 runs from the conserved cysteine through the conserved F or W. A D gene is named only where the DNA matches it firmly. Only part of the rows carry a size: once, few, many, or a class if the clone is expanded.

v_call	cdr3_length	clone_size	d_call	j_call	cdr3_aa	cdr3_nt
TRBV19	15	.	.	TRBJ1-5	CASSLRGGAGQPQHF	TGTGCCAGTAGTCTCCGTGGGGGGGCGGGACAGCCCCAGCATTTT
TRBV2	13	.	.	TRBJ1-5	CASSEGGNQPQHF	TGTGCCAGCAGTGAAGGGGGGAATCAGCCCCAGCATTTT
TRBV11-3	13	once	.	TRBJ1-1	CASSDQMNTEAFF	TGTGCCAGCAGCGATCAGATGAACACTGAAGCTTTCTTT
TRBV5-5	14	.	.	TRBJ2-5	CASSLIVGLETQYF	TGTGCCAGCAGCTTGATTGTAGGGTTGGAGACCCAGTACTTC
TRBV19	14	.	TRBD1	TRBJ1-1	CASSINRGNTEAFF	TGTGCCAGTAGTATAAACAGGGGGAACACTGAAGCTTTCTTT
TRBV15	16	.	TRBD1	TRBJ2-1	CATWRGTGWGFREQFF	TGTGCCACCTGGCGCGGGACAGGGTGGGGATTCAGGGAGCAGTTCTTC
TRBV19	13	.	.	TRBJ1-1	CASKGVRLSEAFF	TGTGCCAGTAAGGGGGTGCGGCTTAGTGAAGCTTTCTTT
TRBV2	17	.	.	TRBJ1-4	CASRVHIQGGSDEKLFF	TGTGCCAGCAGGGTTCACATACAGGGTGGATCTGACGAAAAACTGTTTTTT
TRBV10-1	14	.	TRBD1	TRBJ2-7	CASSSDRDSYEQYF	TGCGCCAGCAGTAGCGACAGGGACTCCTACGAGCAGTACTTC
TRBV5-1	15	.	.	TRBJ1-1	CASSLGPGGNTEAFF	TGCGCCAGCAGCTTGGGGCCGGGAGGGAACACTGAAGCTTTCTTT
TRBV30	15	.	.	TRBJ1-6	CAWSDPDPGSSPLHF	TGTGCCTGGAGTGACCCGGACCCCGGAAGCTCACCCCTCCACTTT
TRBV7-3	15	few	TRBD2	TRBJ2-3	CASSYIAGGTDTQYF	TGTGCCAGCAGCTACATAGCGGGGGGCACAGATACGCAGTATTTT
TRBV5-6	11	once	.	TRBJ2-5	CASSLDETQYF	TGTGCCAGCAGCTTGGACGAGACCCAGTACTTC
TRBV15	16	.	TRBD1	TRBJ2-3	CATSRDPTGVTDTQYF	TGTGCCACCAGCAGAGATCCGACAGGGGTCACAGATACGCAGTATTTT
TRBV14	15	few	TRBD1	TRBJ1-6	CASSITGAYNSPLHF	TGTGCCAGCAGCATAACAGGGGCCTATAATTCACCCCTCCACTTT
TRBV7-2	14	.	TRBD2	TRBJ2-5	CASRSSGGAKTQYF	TGTGCCAGCAGGTCGAGCGGGGGGGCGAAGACCCAGTACTTC
TRBV6-1	14	once	.	TRBJ1-2	CASSEAVVGYGYTF	TGTGCCAGCAGTGAAGCAGTAGTGGGCTATGGCTACACCTTC
TRBV5-4	14	.	.	TRBJ2-2	CASSPQGNTGELFF	TGTGCCAGCAGCCCACAGGGGAACACCGGGGAGCTGTTTTTT
TRBV5-1	12	.	.	TRBJ1-6	CASRADNSPLHF	TGCGCCAGCAGGGCCGATAATTCACCCCTCCACTTT
TRBV6-5	15	.	.	TRBJ2-2	CASKVRQTNTGELFF	TGTGCCAGCAAAGTTCGACAGACGAACACCGGGGAGCTGTTTTTT
TRBV9	17	.	TRBD2	TRBJ2-3	CASSDPSGRGGTDTQYF	TGTGCCAGCAGCGATCCAAGCGGGAGGGGGGGCACAGATACGCAGTATTTT
TRBV9	16	.	TRBD1	TRBJ1-2	CASSVGTGLYNYGYTF	TGTGCCAGCAGCGTAGGGACAGGGTTGTACAACTATGGCTACACCTTC
TRBV28	15	.	TRBD2	TRBJ2-7	CASSLSGGRRYEQYF	TGTGCCAGCAGTTTATCTGGCGGGAGGCGGTACGAGCAGTACTTC
TRBV5-4	15	.	.	TRBJ2-5	CASSLSGRVGETQYF	TGTGCCAGCAGCTTATCGGGGCGCGTAGGCGAGACCCAGTACTTC
TRBV7-7	14	few	.	TRBJ2-2	CASSPAGFTGELFF	TGTGCCAGCAGCCCAGCGGGTTTCACCGGGGAGCTGTTTTTT
TRBV18	15	.	TRBD1	TRBJ2-6	CASSRQGTGANVLTF	TGTGCCAGCTCGCGACAGGGTACTGGGGCCAACGTCCTGACTTTC
TRBV5-6	14	.	TRBD2	TRBJ2-4	CASMAGGVKNIQYF	TGTGCCAGCATGGCGGGGGGAGTCAAAAACATTCAGTACTTC
TRBV12-5	14	.	.	TRBJ2-5	CASGLQGYQETQYF	TGTGCTAGTGGTCTGCAGGGGTACCAAGAGACCCAGTACTTC
TRBV9	13	.	.	TRBJ1-2	CASSVVGVYGYTF	TGTGCCAGCAGCGTAGTCGGCGTCTATGGCTACACCTTC
TRBV5-4	13	.	.	TRBJ1-2	CASSLDRNYGYTF	TGTGCCAGCAGCTTGGACAGAAACTATGGCTACACCTTC
TRBV7-8	15	.	.	TRBJ1-1	CASSLAGGRVTEAFF	TGTGCCAGCAGCTTAGCGGGGGGCAGGGTTACTGAAGCTTTCTTT
TRBV29-1	14	few	TRBD2	TRBJ2-1	CSVPPSGSYNEQFF	TGCAGCGTTCCCCCTAGCGGCTCCTACAATGAGCAGTTCTTC
TRBV5-6	15	.	.	TRBJ1-2	CASLDTQLTNYGYTF	TGTGCCAGCTTGGATACACAGTTAACTAACTATGGCTACACCTTC
TRBV5-6	15	.	.	TRBJ1-6	CASSAGSSYNSPLHF	TGTGCCAGCAGCGCGGGGAGCTCCTATAATTCACCCCTCCACTTT
TRBV9	13	.	TRBD1	TRBJ1-2	CASSVGQGGGYTF	TGTGCCAGCAGCGTAGGACAGGGAGGCGGCTACACCTTC
TRBV5-1	15	.	.	TRBJ2-3	CASSLGSITGDTQYF	TGCGCCAGCAGCTTGGGTTCAATTACGGGAGATACGCAGTATTTT
TRBV12-5	16	.	TRBD2	TRBJ2-3	CASGPGLAGQTDTQYF	TGTGCTAGTGGTCCGGGACTAGCGGGTCAAACAGATACGCAGTATTTT
TRBV9	16	.	.	TRBJ1-1	CASSQITLDGITEAFF	TGTGCCAGCAGCCAAATAACTTTGGACGGAATCACTGAAGCTTTCTTT
TRBV30	13	.	TRBD1	TRBJ1-2	CAWSVDRRGGYTF	TGTGCCTGGAGTGTGGACAGGCGCGGAGGCTACACCTTC
TRBV10-3	17	.	.	TRBJ2-3	CAINWRPTGLGTDTQYF	TGTGCCATCAATTGGAGGCCCACGGGACTCGGCACAGATACGCAGTATTTT
TRBV15	15	.	.	TRBJ1-5	CATSRDRGGPQPQHF	TGTGCCACCAGCAGAGACCGGGGGGGGCCACAGCCCCAGCATTTT
TRBV27	15	.	.	TRBJ2-1	CASGLQGFSYNEQFF	TGTGCCAGCGGGTTACAGGGATTCTCCTACAATGAGCAGTTCTTC
TRBV19	12	.	TRBD1	TRBJ1-1	CASSRQGLEAFF	TGTGCCAGTAGTAGACAGGGCCTTGAAGCTTTCTTT
TRBV5-1	15	.	.	TRBJ2-6	CASSLGNSGANVLTF	TGCGCCAGCAGCTTGGGAAACTCTGGGGCCAACGTCCTGACTTTC
TRBV6-1	13	.	.	TRBJ1-2	CASSHRENYGYTF	TGTGCCAGCAGTCATCGGGAAAACTATGGCTACACCTTC
TRBV10-2	14	.	.	TRBJ2-3	CASRAVSSTDTQYF	TGCGCCAGCAGGGCCGTTAGTAGCACAGATACGCAGTATTTT
TRBV18	15	.	.	TRBJ2-6	CASSSTVTGANVLTF	TGTGCCAGCTCATCAACAGTGACTGGGGCCAACGTCCTGACTTTC